This T cell receptor beta chain comes out of a study of T cells in women clearing cervical HPV infection. Study overall: Case blood was drawn a median approximately 150 days after lesion detection.

Of note for this clone: Its target is not known. The missing CDR3 end, 3 residues past where the read stops, is filled in from the germline J gene.

Some clones are missing from TCRdb's copy, which holds only in-frame ones; the method was immunoSEQ multiplex PCR. The sample's table shows fewer than 40,000 clones. V lost 0 bases and J lost 7, with 9 bases in between. Looked up from germline, CDR1 is SGHTA and CDR2 is FQGTGA. The CDR3 runs to 13 residues. Study observations and caveats: TRBV6-7 relative abundance averaged approximately 0.11% in cases and 0.16% in controls.

The specimen sequenced was blood buffy coat. The chain has TRBV7-3 and TRBJ1-2; TRBD1 might be the D (6 bases). The sequence came from a woman between 18 and 69 years old with a cervical HPV16 infection that either progressed to CIN3+ or cleared (not recorded which). CDR3 DNA (partial): TGTGCCAGCAGCTTAACGGCAGGGGCTGGC. The encoded protein is CASSLTAGAG. The CDR3 as a whole reads CASSLTAGAGYTF.